The present TCR beta chain was sequenced within a study of CD8 T cells in ankylosing spondylitis. Findings and caveats of the study: Typical of ankylosing spondylitis blood, it appeared, was a TCR beta motif of 7 or 8 highly homologous variants. As reported, disease-linked clones showed significant enrichment in matched ankylosing spondylitis synovial fluid. Reactive arthritis synovial fluid and blood previously showed some of these motif variants.

Quantitative 5'-RACE was performed with molecular barcodes, and it yielded the TCR beta libraries. MiXCR was run by TCRdb on the 5' RACE reads, yielding one entry per CDR3 protein. This sample has about 800,000 distinct CDR3 sequences, with over 9.5% found just once. This clonotype was observed a handful of times. Its antigen is unidentified. The CDR3 extends over 11 amino acids. Trimming removed 8 bases from V and 6 bases from J, with 5 bases in between. Germline values: CDR1 SGHVS, CDR2 FQNEAQ. The clonotype was recovered from a male donor with ankylosing spondylitis. The sample consisted of blood, either unsorted or a sorted T cell fraction (not recorded which). The genes are TRBV7-8 and TRBJ1-6; D unclear. CDR3 residues: CASSTNSPLHF. CDR3 coding DNA: TGTGCCAGCTCGACTAATTCACCCCTCCACTTT. Complete variable domain (other parts from reference TRBV7-8 and TRBJ1-6): GAGVSQSPRYKVAKRGQDVALRCDPISGHVSLFWYQQALGQGPEFLTYFQNEAQLDKSGLPSDRFFAERPEGSVSTLKIQRTQQEDSAVYLCASSTNSPLHFGNGTRLTVT.